These 4 T cell receptor beta chains came from one sample sequenced in a study of blood T cell repertoires in COVID-19 (TCRdb year 2020). The library was built by means of the immunoSEQ multiplex PCR assay. TCRdb's version of the immuneACCESS table is confined to in-frame rearrangements and falls short of the full clone set. An unresolved V gene accounts for under half of the shortfall where checked; the remainder is of unknown origin. The sample table lists about 140,000 clones, 75% to 85% of them with a count of one. The ten largest clones represent less than 5% of the sample. Sequencing was performed on peripheral blood. All receptors come from a woman older than 75 with acute or convalescent COVID-19.

The chain recombines TRBV15 with TRBJ1-4, with a possible D match to TRBD1 (5 bases). In germline, CDR1 is LNHNV, CDR2 YYDKDF (reference sequence). The CDR3 spans 18 residues. V lost 4 bases, J lost 8 bases, and 26 bases lay in between. The CDR3 DNA is TGTGCCACCAGCAAAGATTCCCTCTGGGGGAGGAAAGGGGAAAAACTGTTTTTT. Translating it yields CATSKDSLWGRKGEKLFF.

The rearrangement uses TRBV6-2 or TRBV6-3 and TRBJ2-7, with D maybe TRBD1 (5 bases). The germline V and J ends were trimmed by 4 bases and 5 bases, with 15 bases remaining between them. The length of the CDR3 is 14 residues. In germline, CDR1 is MNHEY, CDR2 SVGEGT. CDR3 sequence reads: CASSLQVWWHEQYF. The CDR3 nucleotides read TGTGCCAGCAGTTTACAGGTTTGGTGGCACGAGCAGTACTTC.

The chain employs TRBV7-9 and TRBJ1-6; D call uncertain. The CDR3 consists of 16 residues. Trimming removed 2 bases at V and 5 bases at J, with 13 bases between. Germline-derived CDR1 and CDR2 are SEHNR and FQNEAQ (reference sequence). The DNA for the CDR3 is TGTGCCAGCAGCTTATATAGGAACAGTAATAATTCACCCCTCCACTTT. It is translated as CASSLYRNSNNSPLHF.

This chain's CDR3 is CASGGFGLQTQYF. CDR3 sequence (DNA): TGTGCCAGCGGAGGCTTTGGGCTACAGACCCAGTACTTC. The chain joins TRBV2 to TRBJ2-5; the D gene is possibly TRBD2 (5 bases). The germline V gene has CDR1 SNHLY and CDR2 FYNNEI. V shed 8 bases and J shed 6 bases, with 16 bases lying between them. This CDR3 is built from 13 residues. The full variable domain, its missing parts supplied by reference TRBV2 and TRBJ2-5, is EPEVTQTPSHQVTQMGQEVILRCVPISNHLYFYWYRQILGQKVEFLVSFYNNEISEKSEIFDDQFSVERPDGSNFTLKIRSTKLEDSAMYFCASGGFGLQTQYFGPGTRLLVL.